What follows is one T cell receptor beta chain and its context. Its antigen remains undetermined. No base-level quality is on record; no much larger clone is a single base apart. This specimen belongs to a study of shared clonotypes between healthy human individuals (dated by TCRdb to about 2020). Concerning the study at large: The cohort comprised a couple of women and three men aged 18 to 49 years. For each donor, CD4 naive and CD4 memory were each run on three plates, CD8 naive on two plates, and CD8 memory on one plate. Blood TCR repertoires of a handful of healthy adults were deeply sequenced to estimate repertoire size and the extent of clonotype sharing between individuals. Different laboratories and diverse techniques were used to prepare libraries and sequence TCR repertoires, to increase sequencing depth and limit assay-specific biases. Between about 0.85 and 10 billion PBMCs per donor were obtained by leukapheresis.

Donors were healthy HIV-negative adults with no recently reported acute infections or vaccinations. Every donor was a Caucasian adult living in Nashville, Tennessee, USA. CD4+ T cells were enriched by magnetic negative selection; naive cells were then positively selected on CD45RA, and the negative fraction formed the memory subset. Blood was obtained by leukapheresis, after which PBMCs were separated by Ficoll-Histopaque density gradient centrifugation and cryopreserved in liquid nitrogen vapor phase. Analytical flow cytometry was used to check the purity and quantity of every magnetically sorted T cell population. Genomic DNA was isolated from every sorted fraction and measured by UV absorbance on a Nanodrop 2000c. Results and caveats for the whole study, not just this receptor: Higher generation probabilities were observed for clonotypes shared by all four sorted-subset donors than for non-shared clonotypes. Only blood was sampled, and tissue TCR repertoires likely differ from those in blood. Because the study included only a small number of donors, the genetic and exposure-history diversity represented was limited. Naive subsets generally had larger estimated clonotype richness than memory subsets. Pairwise subsampling led to the expectation that sequencing depth would affect the degree of clonotype sharing among donors. Rarefaction of sorted-subset datasets indicated incomplete sequencing despite the large sequencing depth. About 5% of naive CD4, 3.5% of naive CD8, roughly 2.4% of memory CD4, and approximately 0.39% of memory CD8 clonotypes were shared across a few donors.

Using the deep immunoSEQ assay, multiplex PCR amplified TCR CDR3 regions from genomic DNA. Extracted genomic DNA from each cell subset was distributed evenly across all wells of several immunoSEQ 96-well plates, and each plate was treated as a replicate. For sorted subsets, around 200 ng genomic DNA, equal to 25,000 to 35,000 T cell genomes, was loaded into each replicate PCR. Purified libraries were quantified with a Qubit 3.0 fluorometer, sized on a Bioanalyzer 2100, and re-quantified with the KAPA Library Quantification kit. A separate single-read 150-cycle Illumina NextSeq 550 flow cell was used to sequence each immunoSEQ 96-well plate. Concerning the study's data processing: The immunoSEQ output contained only junctional sequences without quality scores, so filtering could not match that applied to full-length reads. To assign V/J genes and CDR3, sequences were annotated against IMGT germline references using PyIR, a Python wrapper for IgBLAST v1.9. Reads were filtered out if the reads had weak V/J assignments (E-value above 1e-6), no CDR3, stop codons, out-of-frame junctions, or ambiguous translated residues. V3J clonotypes were defined as sequences sharing an identical inferred V gene, J gene, and CDR3 amino acid sequence. Percentage overlap between repertoires was computed as shared unique clonotypes divided by the size of the smaller repertoire. Three approaches were used to assess repertoire richness: RTK rarefaction, the Chao1 estimator, and Recon v2.1 estimates of unobserved clonotypes. OLGA was used to compute generation probabilities for all TCRbeta clonotypes that the gDNA method yielded from a handful of donors. Drawn from immuneACCESS, this table holds only the in-frame rearrangements with V and J called that TCRdb kept. Clones are partly lost; checked studies trace under half to an unresolved V gene and leave the rest unexplained. That table gives V, J and clone size, and the DNA gave D and trimming. The sample records 850,000 to 1,100,000 clones, about 72% of which are singletons. 0.89% of the sample lies in the top ten.

The CDR3 contains 16 residues, cysteine and phenylalanine counted. CDR3 DNA only is kept here, 48 bases in frame from base 1. Germline trimming: 1 base from V, 2 bases from J; junction bases outside gene matches: 7. For CDR1 and CDR2, the germline V gene (reference sequence) lists SGHNT and YYREEE. The clonotype comes from a man younger than 35 in good health. Some clones in this sample may be carry-over from other donors' samples. Source material: memory CD4+ T cells from PBMCs. The sample's cell subset or site, from its label and the paper: CD45RA-negative fraction. The rearrangement combines TRBV5-4 with TRBJ2-5, and TRBD2 matches 8 of the central bases. In nucleotides, the sequence is TGTGCCAGCAGCTTGTGGAACGGGAGGGGACAAGAGACCCAGTACTTC. It specifies CASSLWNGRGQETQYF.